The next 7 T cell receptor beta chains were all read from a single sample in a study of OX40 agonist ivuxolimab in advanced cancers. Sequencing used immunoSEQ multiplex PCR; TCRdb keeps in-frame clones, though not all of them. The table includes about 120,000 clones, around 87% detected once. The specimen comprised CD4+ or CD8+ T cells sorted from blood, sampled in a trial of the OX40 agonist ivuxolimab. Source of these receptors: an adult with an advanced solid tumor such as melanoma, head and neck, liver or kidney cancer.

This sequence joins TRBV7-2 and TRBJ1-5, with a possible D match to TRBD1 (5 bases). Germline CDR1 is SGHTA and CDR2 is FQGNSA. Trimming removed 1 base from V and 9 bases from J, with 7 bases in between. This CDR3 comprises 12 residues. The CDR3 DNA is TGTGCCAGCAGCTTAGGACAGCGGCCCCAGCATTTT. Its protein product is CASSLGQRPQHF.

The CDR3 loop is CASSSSMGRGTDTQYF. For the CDR3, the DNA is TGTGCCAGCAGCTCTAGTATGGGACGAGGGACAGATACGCAGTATTTT. The V call is TRBV11-2, the J call TRBJ2-3; the D call may be TRBD1 or TRBD2 (5 bases each). CDR1 and CDR2 from the germline V gene are SGHAT and FQNNGV. The CDR3 runs 16 residues. Trimming pared 4 bases from V and 3 bases from J, leaving 17 bases between.

The V gene is TRBV28, the J gene TRBJ1-1; D may be TRBD1 (6 bases). Per germline, CDR1 MDHEN and CDR2 SYDVKM. Trimming stripped 7 bases from V and 5 bases from J, with 14 bases between. The CDR3 covers 13 residues. The CDR3 here is CASNVQGLTEAFF. The CDR3 DNA sequence: TGTGCCAGCAACGTCCAGGGGTTGACTGAAGCTTTCTTT.

The rearrangement joins TRBV6-5 to TRBJ1-1; D is perhaps TRBD1 (5 bases). Germline V gene sequence: CDR1 MNHEY, CDR2 SVGAGI. The CDR3 sequence is 15 residues long. Between the trimmed V and J ends, which lost 6 bases and 0 bases, there was a span of 14 bases. CDR3 sequence (DNA): TGTGCCAGCAGGGAGGCGAGAGGGGTGAACACTGAAGCTTTCTTT. Translation gives CASREARGVNTEAFF.

The chain couples TRBV7-2 to TRBJ2-3, with 9 bases matching TRBD2. J lost 3 bases, V lost 3 bases, and 10 bases had no gene match. Germline CDR1 is SGHTA and CDR2 is FQGNSA. There are 17 residues in the CDR3. In DNA, the CDR3 is TGTGCCAGCAGCTTTAGCGGGGGACGAGGTCGGACAGATACGCAGTATTTT. This sequence encodes CASSFSGGRGRTDTQYF.

The chain has TRBV7-2 and TRBJ2-3; D gene ambiguous. Germline values: CDR1 SGHTA, CDR2 FQGNSA. The CDR3 consists of 12 residues. V lost 10 bases, J lost 2 bases, and 10 bases lay in between. The CDR3 protein is CATRLTTDTQYF. The DNA for the CDR3 is TGTGCCACTCGCCTAACCACAGATACGCAGTATTTT.

The chain is built from TRBV28 and TRBJ1-3, with D unresolved. This CDR3 comprises 15 residues. The V gene lost 2 bases and the J gene lost 4 bases, with 12 bases spanning the gap. Germline CDR1 reads MDHEN; CDR2 reads SYDVKM. The CDR3 sequence: CASSLIVKTGNTIYF. In nucleotides, the CDR3 is TGTGCCAGCAGTTTAATCGTAAAGACGGGAAACACCATATATTTT.